Below, one T cell receptor (beta chain) is given with its context. This CDR3 has 15 amino acids. CDR1 and CDR2 from the germline V gene are SGHKS and YYEKEE (reference sequence). The V and J ends lost 4 bases and 6 bases, in that order; junction bases with no gene match: 10. This entry comes from a study of T cells after somatic rescue of genetic block. Using immunoSEQ multiplex PCR, the repertoire was profiled, and TCRdb retains in-frame clones only, with some absent. Of more than 65,000 clones listed, more than 75% are singletons. The clonotype was recovered from a man aged 25 to 40. The rearrangement uses TRBV5-5 and TRBJ1-5, with 7 bases matching TRBD1. The source material was peripheral blood mononuclear cells (PBMCs). In DNA, the CDR3 is TGTGCCAGCAGCCAAGGTGACAGGGTCGTTCAGCCCCAGCATTTT. Its protein is CASSQGDRVVQPQHF.